The rows below give T cell receptor beta chains drawn from one sample of a study of blood T cell repertoires in COVID-19. Libraries were prepared by immunoSEQ multiplex PCR; TCRdb keeps only in-frame clonotypes and omits some of them. This table holds 23,000 or so clones, roughly 80% found once. Sequenced sample: peripheral blood. Receptor source: a woman older than 75 with acute or convalescent COVID-19. CDR3s include the opening cysteine and the closing phenylalanine or tryptophan. D genes are given only for firm matches. Not every row has a clone size; where given, it reads once, few, many or a size class.

NA,TRBJ1-2,NA,TRBV7-2,TGTGCCAGCAGCCCGCAGGGATACTATGGCTACACCTTC,CASSPQGYYGYTF
NA,TRBJ1-4,NA,TRBV3-1/TRBV3-2,TGTGCCAGCAGCCCCCGGGGGGGTTATAATGAAAAACTGTTTTTT,CASSPRGGYNEKLFF
NA,TRBJ2-1,NA,TRBV28,TGTGCCAGCAGTTCATCGACAGTCAGAGTCCTCGATGAGCAGTTCTTC,CASSSSTVRVLDEQFF
NA,TRBJ1-2,TRBD1,TRBV19,TGTGCCAGTAGAAGGGGGCGCAACTATGGCTACACCTTC,CASRRGRNYGYTF
NA,TRBJ1-2,NA,TRBV19,TGTGCCAGTAGTTATGACAAGGGACTCTATGGCTACACCTTC,CASSYDKGLYGYTF
NA,TRBJ1-4,NA,TRBV10-3,TGTGCCATCAGTGAGTCCCGGGTTGAAAAACTGTTTTTT,CAISESRVEKLFF
few,TRBJ1-1,NA,TRBV6-5,TGTGCCAGCCTAGAAGGGCCGGGAATGAACACTGAAGCTTTCTTT,CASLEGPGMNTEAFF
NA,TRBJ1-1,NA,TRBV5-6,TGTGCCAGCAGCTTGGCCCCGGGGTCGAACACTGAAGCTTTCTTT,CASSLAPGSNTEAFF
few,TRBJ2-1,TRBD2,TRBV7-8,TGTGCCAGCAGCACCGGGACTAGCTACAATGAGCAGTTCTTC,CASSTGTSYNEQFF
few,TRBJ1-5,NA,TRBV19,TGTGCCAGTAGTAAGACAGTTAGCAATCAGCCCCAGCATTTT,CASSKTVSNQPQHF
NA,TRBJ2-3,TRBD1,TRBV11-2,TGTGCCAGCAGCTTGACAGGGGGAGCAGATACGCAGTATTTT,CASSLTGGADTQYF
NA,TRBJ2-7,NA,TRBV3-1/TRBV3-2,TGTGCCAGCAGTGTTAACCCAACGGGGTACGAGCAGTACTTC,CASSVNPTGYEQYF
NA,TRBJ2-2,NA,TRBV18,TGTGCCAGCTCACCGGAGTCAATCACCGGGGAGCTGTTTTTT,CASSPESITGELFF
NA,TRBJ2-3,TRBD1,TRBV7-2,TGTGCCAGCAGCTCGGACAGGAGCACAGATACGCAGTATTTT,CASSSDRSTDTQYF
NA,TRBJ2-5,NA,TRBV18,TGTGCCAGCTCACCACCGTCTAGCCAAGAGACCCAGTACTTC,CASSPPSSQETQYF
NA,TRBJ1-1,TRBD1,TRBV5-4,TGTGCCAGCAGCCCCGGACAGGGGAGGGGGACTGAAGCTTTCTTT,CASSPGQGRGTEAFF
hyperexpanded,TRBJ2-1,TRBD1,TRBV14,TGTGCCAGCAGCCAAATCCCGGGACAGGGTGACAATGAGCAGTTCTTC,CASSQIPGQGDNEQFF
NA,TRBJ2-7,TRBD2,TRBV6-2/TRBV6-3,TGTGCCAGCAGTCGTCACGGACTAGCGGGAGGGCTTGCTTACGAGCAGTACTTC,CASSRHGLAGGLAYEQYF
NA,TRBJ1-2,NA,TRBV5-1,TGCGCCAGCAGCGCAGGGCTGGGTGGCTACACCTTC,CASSAGLGGYTF
NA,TRBJ1-5,NA,TRBV2,TGTGCCAGCAGTGAAGCGGTACAGGGTGGTGCGCCCCAGCATTTT,CASSEAVQGGAPQHF
NA,TRBJ1-5,TRBD1,TRBV19,TGTGCCAGTAGTTCGGACAGGGTACAGCCCCAGCATTTT,CASSSDRVQPQHF
NA,TRBJ1-2,TRBD1,TRBV29-1,TGCAGCGTTAACAGGGGGCAGGGGGGCTACACCTTC,CSVNRGQGGYTF
NA,TRBJ1-2,NA,TRBV6-5,TGTGCCAGCAGGTTCCTAGGGAGAAACTATGGCTACACCTTC,CASRFLGRNYGYTF
NA,TRBJ2-3,TRBD2,TRBV19,TGTGCCAGTAGACCGTTGACTAGCGGCACAGATACGCAGTATTTT,CASRPLTSGTDTQYF
once,TRBJ2-1,NA,TRBV7-9,TGTGCCAGCAGCTTTTCTTCTAGCGATGAGCAGTTCTTC,CASSFSSSDEQFF
NA,TRBJ2-2,TRBD1,TRBV9,TGTGCCAGCAGCGCAAGGGACAGTTACACCGGGGAGCTGTTTTTT,CASSARDSYTGELFF
NA,TRBJ1-3,NA,TRBV4-1,TGCGCCAGCAGCCATGAGGGAGTGAGCTCTGGAAACACCATATATTTT,CASSHEGVSSGNTIYF
once,TRBJ1-5,NA,TRBV2,TGTGCCAGCAGTGCGGTCAATCAGCCCCAGCATTTT,CASSAVNQPQHF
NA,TRBJ1-5,NA,TRBV5-1,TGCGCCAGCAGCCCCGCCCCGGGGGATCAGCCCCAGCATTTT,CASSPAPGDQPQHF
once,TRBJ1-1,NA,TRBV11-3,TGTGCCAGCAGCATGCGGGACACTGAAGCTTTCTTT,CASSMRDTEAFF
NA,TRBJ2-3,NA,TRBV18,TGTGCCAGCTCACCAGTATTAACAACCACCACAGATACGCAGTATTTT,CASSPVLTTTTDTQYF
NA,TRBJ2-3,NA,TRBV21-1,TGTGCCAGCACAAGGGGGACGCGGGCGGGAGATACGCAGTATTTT,CASTRGTRAGDTQYF
NA,TRBJ2-1,TRBD2,TRBV10-3,TGTGCCGTGGGGGGAGGGGATGAGCAGTTCTTC,CAVGGGDEQFF
NA,TRBJ1-1,NA,TRBV12-5,TGTGCTAGTGGTTTGGAACAGGGTATCGACACTGAAGCTTTCTTT,CASGLEQGIDTEAFF
NA,TRBJ1-2,NA,TRBV29-1,TGCAGCGTCCGCGGACAGTCCAACTATGGCTACACCTTC,CSVRGQSNYGYTF
NA,TRBJ1-2,NA,TRBV2,TGTGCCAGCAGCAGGGAAGTTAATGGCTACACCTTC,CASSREVNGYTF
NA,TRBJ1-4,NA,TRBV30,TGTGCCTGGAGTGTAGCGGCGCTTAATGAAAAACTGTTTTTT,CAWSVAALNEKLFF
NA,TRBJ2-5,NA,TRBV19,TGTGCCAGTAGCCCGACAGGTGAGACCCAGTACTTC,CASSPTGETQYF
NA,TRBJ1-1,TRBD1,TRBV19,TGTGCCAGTAGTACCCCAGACAGGGCTGAAGCTTTCTTT,CASSTPDRAEAFF
once,TRBJ1-4,TRBD1,TRBV7-2,TGTGCCAGCAGCTCCTCCGGGACAGCAGAAAAACTGTTTTTT,CASSSSGTAEKLFF
few,TRBJ1-6,TRBD1,TRBV5-4,TGTGCCAGCAGCTTAGGGGCAGGGGGTGGTAGGAATTCACCCCTCCACTTT,CASSLGAGGGRNSPLHF
NA,TRBJ2-2,NA,TRBV6-5,TGTGCCACGAGGTTCCCGAACACCGGGGAGCTGTTTTTT,CATRFPNTGELFF
NA,TRBJ2-5,TRBD2,TRBV10-3,TGTGCCACCAAAGGGACTAGCGGGGGATCGGAGACCCAGTACTTC,CATKGTSGGSETQYF
NA,TRBJ1-5,NA,TRBV15,TGTGCCACCAGCAGAGCCTGGACAGAAAGGAGCAATCAGCCCCAGCATTTT,CATSRAWTERSNQPQHF
NA,TRBJ1-1,NA,TRBV11-2,TGTGCCAGCAGCTTAGAATCTCAGGCCACTGAAGCTTTCTTT,CASSLESQATEAFF
NA,TRBJ2-5,NA,TRBV11-2,TGTGCCAGCAGCTTACTTAGCGGAACAGAGACCCAGTACTTC,CASSLLSGTETQYF
NA,TRBJ1-1,TRBD1,TRBV3-1/TRBV3-2,TGTGCCAGCAGCTTTAGACAGGGGGCGGCTTTCTTT,CASSFRQGAAFF